Below are 5 T cell receptor beta chains sequenced from a single sample in a study of T cell changes during pregnancy in multiple sclerosis (dated by TCRdb to the late 2010s). The library was built by means of the immunoSEQ multiplex PCR assay. What TCRdb holds here is the immuneACCESS table cut down to in-frame rearrangements. Part of the clones is not present; checked against another copy, under half of the missing clones reflect an unresolved V gene, and the others are unexplained. The sample profile shows fewer than 65,000 clones; about 90% of them were found once. The top ten clonotypes cover more than 8.5% of the sample. The sample here was CD8+ T cells from peripheral blood mononuclear cells, taken after pregnancy. Source of these receptors: a female donor with multiple sclerosis, enrolled in a pregnancy study.

The rearrangement links TRBV11-2 to TRBJ1-3; the D gene is possibly TRBD1 (6 bases). CDR1 is SGHAT, CDR2 FQNNGV, per germline. The CDR3 extends over 12 amino acids. V lost 11 bases, J lost 2 bases, and 10 bases lay in between. The CDR3, as DNA: TGTGCCGGGACACAGACTGGAAACACCATATATTTT. Translated, it gives CAGTQTGNTIYF.

V gene TRBV19 combines with J gene TRBJ1-1; D not certain. The CDR3 has 11 amino acids. The V gene's germline CDR1 is LNHDA and CDR2 SQIVND (reference sequence). V dropped 6 bases and J dropped 7 bases, with 9 bases sitting between them. CDR3 region: CASSQQLEAFF. In DNA form, the CDR3 reads TGTGCCAGTAGCCAACAGCTTGAAGCTTTCTTT.

This clone was detected once. The chain links TRBV11-2 to TRBJ2-7, with 8 bases that match TRBD1. V dropped 1 base and J dropped 1; count of bases not matched to a gene: 0. The CDR3 contains 14 residues. Germline CDR1 SGHAT, CDR2 FQNNGV. The CDR3 reads CASSLGTGSYEQYF. The CDR3 coding sequence is TGTGCCAGCAGCTTAGGGACAGGGTCCTACGAGCAGTACTTC.

The count of this clone is one. CDR3 protein: CASSTQTGERQPQHF. The CDR3 nucleotides read TGTGCCAGCAGTACTCAGACAGGGGAGAGGCAGCCCCAGCATTTT. The gene calls are TRBV2 and TRBJ1-5; 8 bases agree with TRBD1. V dropped 5 bases and J dropped 7; count of bases not matched to a gene: 10. The CDR3 spans 15 residues. Germline CDR1 SNHLY, CDR2 FYNNEI.

The chain uses TRBV10-3 and TRBJ2-5; 10 nucleotides agree with TRBD2. The trim removed 0 bases at V and 5 bases at J, leaving 12 bases unmatched. CDR3 length equals 18 residues. From germline, CDR1 is ENHRY and CDR2 SYGVKD. CDR3 region: CAISESSFPSGGRETQYF. The CDR3 region has the DNA TGTGCCATCAGTGAGTCGAGCTTCCCTAGCGGGGGAAGGGAGACCCAGTACTTC.